This TCR beta chain was profiled in a study of CD8+ T cells in alopecia areata. Lesional scalp punch biopsies and peripheral blood were collected from alopecia areata patients. V dropped 1 base and J dropped 15; count of bases not matched to a gene: 8. Germline lookup yields CDR1 MNHEY and CDR2 SMNVEV (reference sequence). This CDR3 contains 15 residues. RNA extraction and reverse transcription yielded cDNA as sequencing template. Produced via immunoSEQ multiplex PCR; TCRdb's table is partial and in-frame only. The table shows roughly 15,000 clones, with roughly 60% occurring only once. This receptor was identified in a human donor with alopecia areata. Sequenced: skin. The chain employs TRBV27 and TRBJ2-1; 14 bases are shared with TRBD2. The CDR3 region has the DNA TGTGCCAGCAGTTTATTACCGGGACTAGCGGGAGTGGGGTTCTTC. Protein: CASSLLPGLAGVGFF.